These T cell receptor beta chains were read from a single sample in a study of cytomegalovirus exposure and HLA in healthy donors. Measured with immunoSEQ multiplex PCR; TCRdb has only the in-frame clones, and not every one. The table shows approximately 200,000 clones, with more than 60% occurring only once. Input material: PBMCs. The receptors derive from a girl aged 2-10 years in good health and CMV-seronegative. The CDR3 runs from the conserved cysteine through the conserved F or W. The D gene is left open where the match is weak. Clone size, where shown, is once, few, many, or a class for clones that have expanded.

cdr3_nt: TGTGCCAGCAGTGAAGCGTTTAGAGAGCAGTACTTC
cdr3_aa: CASSEAFREQYF
v_call: TRBV6-1
j_call: TRBJ2-7
clone_size: once
d_call: NA

cdr3_nt: TGTGCCAGCAGTGACACAGGACACCAAGAGACCCAGTACTTC
cdr3_aa: CASSDTGHQETQYF
v_call: TRBV9
j_call: TRBJ2-5
clone_size: few
d_call: NA

cdr3_nt: TGTGCCAGCAGTGTACAGGGGAATAGCAATCAGCCCCAGCATTTT
cdr3_aa: CASSVQGNSNQPQHF
v_call: TRBV2
j_call: TRBJ1-5
clone_size: NA
d_call: TRBD1

cdr3_nt: TGCGCCAGCAGCTTGGCCACGGGGGTAACCGGGGAGCTGTTTTTT
cdr3_aa: CASSLATGVTGELFF
v_call: TRBV5-1
j_call: TRBJ2-2
clone_size: NA
d_call: NA

cdr3_nt: TGCGCCAGCAGTGAAGACAGGGATGGAGACGAGCAGTACTTC
cdr3_aa: CASSEDRDGDEQYF
v_call: TRBV10-1
j_call: TRBJ2-7
clone_size: NA
d_call: TRBD1

cdr3_nt: TGTGCCAGCAGCAAAAACAGCGGGGGCCAAGAGACCCAGTACTTC
cdr3_aa: CASSKNSGGQETQYF
v_call: TRBV5-4
j_call: TRBJ2-5
clone_size: NA
d_call: TRBD2

cdr3_nt: TGTGCCAGCAGCCCAGTTGTCTGGGAGGACGGGGAGACCCAGTACTTC
cdr3_aa: CASSPVVWEDGETQYF
v_call: TRBV7-2
j_call: TRBJ2-5
clone_size: NA
d_call: NA

cdr3_nt: TGCGCCAGCATCTTGGGGGGGCTCCCAGGTAATGAGCAGTTCTTC
cdr3_aa: CASILGGLPGNEQFF
v_call: TRBV5-1
j_call: TRBJ2-1
clone_size: once
d_call: NA

cdr3_nt: TGTGCCAGCGGGGACAGGGACACCTACGAGCAGTACTTC
cdr3_aa: CASGDRDTYEQYF
v_call: TRBV7-6
j_call: TRBJ2-7
clone_size: NA
d_call: TRBD1

cdr3_nt: TGCGCCAGCAGTCGAGACCCGGGGGGCCTAGAGACCCAGTACTTC
cdr3_aa: CASSRDPGGLETQYF
v_call: TRBV5-1
j_call: TRBJ2-5
clone_size: NA
d_call: NA

cdr3_nt: TGTGCCAGCGGGGACAGACTATCAGAGACCCAGTACTTC
cdr3_aa: CASGDRLSETQYF
v_call: TRBV7-8
j_call: TRBJ2-5
clone_size: NA
d_call: TRBD1

cdr3_nt: TGTGCCAGCAGTCGATCGGGCGAGCAGTACTTC
cdr3_aa: CASSRSGEQYF
v_call: TRBV6-5
j_call: TRBJ2-7
clone_size: NA
d_call: NA

cdr3_nt: TGTGCCAGCAGCGTAGATGGGGGAGGGAACACTGAAGCTTTCTTT
cdr3_aa: CASSVDGGGNTEAFF
v_call: TRBV9
j_call: TRBJ1-1
clone_size: NA
d_call: NA

cdr3_nt: TGTGCCAGCAGTGATGGGGACAGGGAGACATTTCCGCAGTTCTTC
cdr3_aa: CASSDGDRETFPQFF
v_call: TRBV6-1
j_call: TRBJ2-1
clone_size: NA
d_call: TRBD1

cdr3_nt: TGTGCCACGACGTTCGGCAGGGCGAACACTGAAGCTTTCTTT
cdr3_aa: CATTFGRANTEAFF
v_call: TRBV6-6
j_call: TRBJ1-1
clone_size: few
d_call: NA

cdr3_nt: TGCAGCACCACTCCCGGGGGGGAGATAGGCTACAATGAGCAGTTCTTC
cdr3_aa: CSTTPGGEIGYNEQFF
v_call: TRBV29-1
j_call: TRBJ2-1
clone_size: few
d_call: TRBD2

cdr3_nt: TGTGCCAGCAGTTTAAAAGCGGGACGGGTCGGAGAGCAGTACTTC
cdr3_aa: CASSLKAGRVGEQYF
v_call: TRBV6-5
j_call: TRBJ2-5
clone_size: NA
d_call: TRBD2

cdr3_nt: TGTGCCAGTAAGGAAGCGACAGGGATATATGGCTACACCTTC
cdr3_aa: CASKEATGIYGYTF
v_call: TRBV19
j_call: TRBJ1-2
clone_size: NA
d_call: TRBD1

cdr3_nt: TGTGCCAGCAGCTTAGACGACAGGGGGCCGAAAGCCGGGACCTTC
cdr3_aa: CASSLDDRGPKAGTF
v_call: TRBV7-9
j_call: TRBJ1-2
clone_size: NA
d_call: TRBD1

cdr3_nt: TGTGCCAGCAGCCCGCGGACAGGAAGAACGGGCACTGAAGCTTTCTTT
cdr3_aa: CASSPRTGRTGTEAFF
v_call: TRBV7-2
j_call: TRBJ1-1
clone_size: NA
d_call: TRBD1

cdr3_nt: TGTGCCAGCGGGGAGGGACGTTACTATGGCTACACCTTC
cdr3_aa: CASGEGRYYGYTF
v_call: TRBV6-1
j_call: TRBJ1-2
clone_size: once
d_call: NA

cdr3_nt: TGTGCCAGCAGCTTAGTGGTATCGGGCTTGGGGGCCCATTCACCCCTCCACTTT
cdr3_aa: CASSLVVSGLGAHSPLHF
v_call: TRBV11-3
j_call: TRBJ1-6
clone_size: NA
d_call: NA

cdr3_nt: TGTGCCACACGACAGGGGAAGGGCTCCTACGAGCAGTACTTC
cdr3_aa: CATRQGKGSYEQYF
v_call: TRBV6-5
j_call: TRBJ2-7
clone_size: NA
d_call: TRBD1

cdr3_nt: TGCAGCGCCGCGGGCACTGAAGCTTTCTTT
cdr3_aa: CSAAGTEAFF
v_call: TRBV29-1
j_call: TRBJ1-1
clone_size: once
d_call: NA

cdr3_nt: TGTGCCTGGAGAGGGGAAAATTTCCATCGCTCTGGAAACACCATATATTTT
cdr3_aa: CAWRGENFHRSGNTIYF
v_call: TRBV30
j_call: TRBJ1-3
clone_size: once
d_call: NA

cdr3_nt: TGCGCCAGCAGCCAGCCGAACAGCTCGAATCAGCCCCAGCATTTT
cdr3_aa: CASSQPNSSNQPQHF
v_call: TRBV4-1
j_call: TRBJ1-5
clone_size: NA
d_call: NA

cdr3_nt: TGTGCCAGCAGTTCAAGGACAGCGCGTCCCTATGGCTACACCTTC
cdr3_aa: CASSSRTARPYGYTF
v_call: TRBV27
j_call: TRBJ1-2
clone_size: NA
d_call: NA

cdr3_nt: TGTGCCAGCTCACCAGTTGAGGACGAGCAGTACTTC
cdr3_aa: CASSPVEDEQYF
v_call: TRBV18
j_call: TRBJ2-7
clone_size: NA
d_call: NA

cdr3_nt: TGTGCCAGCAGCTTAGATGGGAGCATTCGTAACACTGAAGCTTTCTTT
cdr3_aa: CASSLDGSIRNTEAFF
v_call: TRBV11-2
j_call: TRBJ1-1
clone_size: few
d_call: NA

cdr3_nt: TGTGCCAGCAGCTTGGATCAGGCAGCCTCATCCTACGAGCAGTACTTC
cdr3_aa: CASSLDQAASSYEQYF
v_call: TRBV5-4
j_call: TRBJ2-7
clone_size: NA
d_call: NA

cdr3_nt: TGTGCCAGCACCGCCGCTTTCCCCTCCTCCGGTGCGGAGACCCAGTACTTC
cdr3_aa: CASTAAFPSSGAETQYF
v_call: TRBV7-2
j_call: TRBJ2-5
clone_size: once
d_call: NA

cdr3_nt: TGTGCCAGCAGTGAAGGGCCGGGACAGGGAAATGAAAAACTGTTTTTT
cdr3_aa: CASSEGPGQGNEKLFF
v_call: TRBV6-1
j_call: TRBJ1-4
clone_size: NA
d_call: TRBD1

cdr3_nt: TGTGCCAGCAGCTTGTCGGACAGTAGCAATCAGCCCCAGCATTTT
cdr3_aa: CASSLSDSSNQPQHF
v_call: TRBV5-6
j_call: TRBJ1-5
clone_size: few
d_call: NA

cdr3_nt: TGTGCCAGCAGCTTGGCCGCGGCATACAATGAGCAGTTCTTC
cdr3_aa: CASSLAAAYNEQFF
v_call: TRBV5-6
j_call: TRBJ2-1
clone_size: NA
d_call: NA

cdr3_nt: TGCAGCGCCGTGGAGGGGCTTAGCAATCAGCCCCAGCATTTT
cdr3_aa: CSAVEGLSNQPQHF
v_call: TRBV29-1
j_call: TRBJ1-5
clone_size: NA
d_call: NA

cdr3_nt: TGTGCCAGCAGCCCTACAGGGGTGGACGAGCAGTACTTC
cdr3_aa: CASSPTGVDEQYF
v_call: TRBV4-2
j_call: TRBJ2-7
clone_size: NA
d_call: TRBD1

cdr3_nt: TGTGCCAGCAGCTTAGTCCTAACAGATACGCAGTATTTT
cdr3_aa: CASSLVLTDTQYF
v_call: TRBV11-2
j_call: TRBJ2-3
clone_size: NA
d_call: NA

cdr3_nt: TGTTCCAGCAGCTTAGGAGGACAGGGGCCCCTGAACACTGAAGCTTTCTTT
cdr3_aa: CSSSLGGQGPLNTEAFF
v_call: TRBV7-9
j_call: TRBJ1-1
clone_size: NA
d_call: TRBD1

cdr3_nt: TGTGCCAGCAGTCTTGGGACTAGCGGGAAAGATACGCAGTATTTT
cdr3_aa: CASSLGTSGKDTQYF
v_call: TRBV2
j_call: TRBJ2-3
clone_size: NA
d_call: TRBD2

cdr3_nt: TGTGCCAGCAGCACAGGCCCGAACACTGAAGCTTTCTTT
cdr3_aa: CASSTGPNTEAFF
v_call: TRBV11-2
j_call: TRBJ1-1
clone_size: NA
d_call: NA

cdr3_nt: TGCGCCAGCAGCCCCTGGGTCCAGGACAGGGAAGAGACCCAGTACTTC
cdr3_aa: CASSPWVQDREETQYF
v_call: TRBV5-1
j_call: TRBJ2-5
clone_size: NA
d_call: TRBD1

cdr3_nt: TGTGCCAGCAGTTTATCCCAGACGCGGGGTGGCTACGAGCAGTACTTC
cdr3_aa: CASSLSQTRGGYEQYF
v_call: TRBV27
j_call: TRBJ2-7
clone_size: NA
d_call: NA

cdr3_nt: TGCGCCAGCAGATTACAGGTGGAGTGGGAGCAGTACTTC
cdr3_aa: CASRLQVEWEQYF
v_call: TRBV5-1
j_call: TRBJ2-7
clone_size: NA
d_call: NA

cdr3_nt: TGTGCCAGCAGCTTAGAAGGGAGTAGCAATCAGCCCCAGCATTTT
cdr3_aa: CASSLEGSSNQPQHF
v_call: TRBV7-2
j_call: TRBJ1-5
clone_size: NA
d_call: NA

cdr3_nt: TGTGCCAGCAGCCTTTCCGAGCCTTATTCACCCCTCCACTTT
cdr3_aa: CASSLSEPYSPLHF
v_call: TRBV14
j_call: TRBJ1-6
clone_size: NA
d_call: NA

cdr3_nt: TGTGCCAGCAGCTTGGCCTACGTGACCGGGAATCAGCCCCAGCATTTT
cdr3_aa: CASSLAYVTGNQPQHF
v_call: TRBV5-5
j_call: TRBJ1-5
clone_size: NA
d_call: NA

cdr3_nt: TGTGCCAGCAGTGATTCCGGGACAGGGAGGTCACCCCTCCACTTT
cdr3_aa: CASSDSGTGRSPLHF
v_call: TRBV25-1
j_call: TRBJ1-6
clone_size: NA
d_call: TRBD1

cdr3_nt: TGTGCCAGCAGCCAAGTGCAGGGGGCCGGCACTGAAGCTTTCTTT
cdr3_aa: CASSQVQGAGTEAFF
v_call: TRBV4-2
j_call: TRBJ1-1
clone_size: NA
d_call: TRBD1

cdr3_nt: TGTGCCAGCAGTCCCAGGGCGAACACCGGGGAGCTGTTTTTT
cdr3_aa: CASSPRANTGELFF
v_call: TRBV25-1
j_call: TRBJ2-2
clone_size: few
d_call: NA

cdr3_nt: TGCGCCAGCAGCCAAGATCGTCACAGGGGACCCACTGAAGCTTTCTTT
cdr3_aa: CASSQDRHRGPTEAFF
v_call: TRBV4-1
j_call: TRBJ1-1
clone_size: NA
d_call: TRBD1

cdr3_nt: TGTGCCAGCAGTCCCCCGCCAGCGAGCTCCTACAATGAGCAGTTCTTC
cdr3_aa: CASSPPPASSYNEQFF
v_call: TRBV27
j_call: TRBJ2-1
clone_size: NA
d_call: NA

cdr3_nt: TGTGCCAGCAGCTTCCTTCAAGAGACCCAGTACTTC
cdr3_aa: CASSFLQETQYF
v_call: TRBV5-6
j_call: TRBJ2-5
clone_size: few
d_call: NA

cdr3_nt: TGCAGCGTTGAGGGACAGAGCTCCTACGAGCAGTACTTC
cdr3_aa: CSVEGQSSYEQYF
v_call: TRBV29-1
j_call: TRBJ2-7
clone_size: NA
d_call: TRBD1

cdr3_nt: TGCGCCAGCACTGTCACAGGGGGCACTGAAGCTTTCTTT
cdr3_aa: CASTVTGGTEAFF
v_call: TRBV10-2
j_call: TRBJ1-1
clone_size: few
d_call: TRBD1

cdr3_nt: TGCAGCGCCTTCCTCCTGAGTCCCTACAATGAGCAGTTCTTC
cdr3_aa: CSAFLLSPYNEQFF
v_call: TRBV29-1
j_call: TRBJ2-1
clone_size: once
d_call: NA

cdr3_nt: TGTGCCGCCCAGGGGGTCTCAGCTGGAAACACCATATATTTT
cdr3_aa: CAAQGVSAGNTIYF
v_call: TRBV2
j_call: TRBJ1-3
clone_size: NA
d_call: TRBD1

cdr3_nt: TGTGCCAGTAGTATGGGGGTGACCAGGGGATCACCCCTCCACTTT
cdr3_aa: CASSMGVTRGSPLHF
v_call: TRBV19
j_call: TRBJ1-6
clone_size: NA
d_call: NA